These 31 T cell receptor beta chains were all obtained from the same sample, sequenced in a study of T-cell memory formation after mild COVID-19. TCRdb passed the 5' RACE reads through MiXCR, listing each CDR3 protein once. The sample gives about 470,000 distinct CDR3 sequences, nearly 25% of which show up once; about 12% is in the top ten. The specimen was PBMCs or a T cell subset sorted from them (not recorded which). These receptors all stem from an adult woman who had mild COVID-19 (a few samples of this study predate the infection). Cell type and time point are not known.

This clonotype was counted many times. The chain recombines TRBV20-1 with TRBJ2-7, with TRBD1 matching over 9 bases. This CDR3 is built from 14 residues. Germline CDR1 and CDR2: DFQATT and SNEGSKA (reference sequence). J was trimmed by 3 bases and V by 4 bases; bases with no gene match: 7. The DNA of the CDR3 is TGCAGTGCTAAACCCGGGACAGGGATCTACGAGCAGTACTTC. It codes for CSAKPGTGIYEQYF.

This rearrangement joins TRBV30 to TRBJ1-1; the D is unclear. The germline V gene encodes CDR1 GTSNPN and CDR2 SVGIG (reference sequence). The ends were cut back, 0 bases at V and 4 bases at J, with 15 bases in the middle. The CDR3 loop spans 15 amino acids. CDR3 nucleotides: TGTGCCTGGAGTGTACTACATAACGGGATCACTGAAGCTTTCTTT. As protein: CAWSVLHNGITEAFF. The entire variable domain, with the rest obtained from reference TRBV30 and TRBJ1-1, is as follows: SQTIHQWPATLVQPVGSPLSLECTVEGTSNPNLYWYRQAAGRGLQLLFYSVGIGQISSEVPQNLSASRPQDRQFILSSKKLLLSDSGFYLCAWSVLHNGITEAFFGQGTRLTVV.

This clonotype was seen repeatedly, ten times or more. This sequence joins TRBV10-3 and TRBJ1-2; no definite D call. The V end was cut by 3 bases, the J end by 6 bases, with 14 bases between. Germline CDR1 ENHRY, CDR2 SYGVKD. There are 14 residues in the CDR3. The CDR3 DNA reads TGTGCCATCAGTGACTCATTATCCCCCGATGGCTACACCTTC. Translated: CAISDSLSPDGYTF.

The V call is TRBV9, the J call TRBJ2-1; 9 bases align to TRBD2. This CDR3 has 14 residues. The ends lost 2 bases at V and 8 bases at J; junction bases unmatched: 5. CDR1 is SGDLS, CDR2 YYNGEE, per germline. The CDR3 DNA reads TGTGCCAGCAGCGTGCTAGCGGGACCCCATGAGCAGTTCTTC. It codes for CASSVLAGPHEQFF.

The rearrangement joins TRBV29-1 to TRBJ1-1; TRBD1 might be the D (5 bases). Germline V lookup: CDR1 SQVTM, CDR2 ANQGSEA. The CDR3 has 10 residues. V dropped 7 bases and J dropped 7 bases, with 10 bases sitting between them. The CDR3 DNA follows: TGCAGCGCCTTGGGACTTGAAGCTTTCTTT. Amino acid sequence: CSALGLEAFF.

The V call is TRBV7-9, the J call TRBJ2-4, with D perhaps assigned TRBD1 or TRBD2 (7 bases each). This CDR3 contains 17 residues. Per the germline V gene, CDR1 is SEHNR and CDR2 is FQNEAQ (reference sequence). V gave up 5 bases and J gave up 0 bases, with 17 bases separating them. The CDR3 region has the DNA TGTGCCAGCAGCCTCAGGGGGGGGGACCTAGCCAAAAACATTCAGTACTTC. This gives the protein CASSLRGGDLAKNIQYF.

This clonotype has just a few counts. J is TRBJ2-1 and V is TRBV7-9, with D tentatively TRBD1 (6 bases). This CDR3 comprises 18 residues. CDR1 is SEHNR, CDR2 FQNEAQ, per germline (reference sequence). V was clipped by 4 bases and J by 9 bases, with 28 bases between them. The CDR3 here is CASSSPLGLVGAVGEQFF. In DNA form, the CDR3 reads TGTGCCAGCAGCTCCCCCCTCGGACTTGTGGGGGCAGTGGGTGAGCAGTTCTTC.

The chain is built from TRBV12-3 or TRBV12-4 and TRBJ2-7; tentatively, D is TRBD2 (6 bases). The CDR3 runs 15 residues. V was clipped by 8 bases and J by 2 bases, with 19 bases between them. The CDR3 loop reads CASSIRAGPTYEQYF. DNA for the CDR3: TGTGCCAGCTCCATCCGGGCGGGGCCAACCTACGAGCAGTACTTC.

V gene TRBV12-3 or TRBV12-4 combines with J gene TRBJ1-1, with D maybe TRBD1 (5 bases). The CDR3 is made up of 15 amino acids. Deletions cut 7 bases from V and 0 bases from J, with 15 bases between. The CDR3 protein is CASTREGWVNTEAFF. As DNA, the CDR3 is TGTGCCAGCACCCGCGAGGGGTGGGTGAACACTGAAGCTTTCTTT.

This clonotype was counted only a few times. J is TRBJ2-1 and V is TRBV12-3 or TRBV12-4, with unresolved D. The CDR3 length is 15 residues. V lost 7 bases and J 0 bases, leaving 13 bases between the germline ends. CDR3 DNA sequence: TGTGCCAGCACCCTGCTACTGAGCTCCTACAATGAGCAGTTCTTC. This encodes CASTLLLSSYNEQFF.

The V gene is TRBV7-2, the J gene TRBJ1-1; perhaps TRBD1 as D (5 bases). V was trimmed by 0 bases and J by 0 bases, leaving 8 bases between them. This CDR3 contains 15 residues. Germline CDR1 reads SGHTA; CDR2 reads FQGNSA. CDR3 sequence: CASSLAWGMNTEAFF. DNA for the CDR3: TGTGCCAGCAGCTTAGCGTGGGGGATGAACACTGAAGCTTTCTTT.

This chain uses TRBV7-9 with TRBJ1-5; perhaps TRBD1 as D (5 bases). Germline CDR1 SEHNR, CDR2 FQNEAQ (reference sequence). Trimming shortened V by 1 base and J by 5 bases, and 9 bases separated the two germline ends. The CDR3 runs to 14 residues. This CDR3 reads CASSLDRYDQPQHF. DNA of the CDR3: TGTGCCAGCAGCTTAGACAGGTACGATCAGCCCCAGCATTTT.

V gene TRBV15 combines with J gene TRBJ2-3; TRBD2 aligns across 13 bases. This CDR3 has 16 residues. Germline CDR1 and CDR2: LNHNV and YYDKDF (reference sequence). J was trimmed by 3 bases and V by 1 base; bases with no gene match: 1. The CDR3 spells CATSRALAGGTDTQYF. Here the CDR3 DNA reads TGTGCCACCAGCAGAGCACTAGCGGGGGGGACAGATACGCAGTATTTT.

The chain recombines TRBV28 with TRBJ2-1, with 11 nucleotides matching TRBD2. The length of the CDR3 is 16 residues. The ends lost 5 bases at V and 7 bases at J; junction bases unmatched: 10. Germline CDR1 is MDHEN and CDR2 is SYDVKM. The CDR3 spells CASSPVVIAGGNEQFF. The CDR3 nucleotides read TGTGCCAGCAGTCCGGTTGTGATAGCGGGAGGGAATGAGCAGTTCTTC.

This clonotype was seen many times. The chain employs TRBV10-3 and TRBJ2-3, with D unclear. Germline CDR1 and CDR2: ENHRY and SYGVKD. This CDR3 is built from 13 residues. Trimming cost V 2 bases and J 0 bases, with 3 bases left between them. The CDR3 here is CAISEGSTDTQYF. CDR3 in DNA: TGTGCCATCAGTGAGGGCAGCACAGATACGCAGTATTTT.

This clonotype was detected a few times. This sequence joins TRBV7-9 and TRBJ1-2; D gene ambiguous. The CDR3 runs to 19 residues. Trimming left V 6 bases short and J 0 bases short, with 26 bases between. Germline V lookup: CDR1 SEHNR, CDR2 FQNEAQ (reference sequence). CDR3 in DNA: TGTGCCAGCAGGACCGTACTTGGGTCCTCCGGTGGAGCTAACTATGGCTACACCTTC. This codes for CASRTVLGSSGGANYGYTF.

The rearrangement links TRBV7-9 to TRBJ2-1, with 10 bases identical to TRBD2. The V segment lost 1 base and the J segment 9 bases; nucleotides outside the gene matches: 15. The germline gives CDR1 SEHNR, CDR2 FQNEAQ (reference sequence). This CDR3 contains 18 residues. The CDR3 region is CASSLELRVAGGGSEQFF. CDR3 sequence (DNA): TGTGCCAGCAGCTTAGAGCTTCGGGTAGCGGGAGGAGGTAGTGAGCAGTTCTTC.

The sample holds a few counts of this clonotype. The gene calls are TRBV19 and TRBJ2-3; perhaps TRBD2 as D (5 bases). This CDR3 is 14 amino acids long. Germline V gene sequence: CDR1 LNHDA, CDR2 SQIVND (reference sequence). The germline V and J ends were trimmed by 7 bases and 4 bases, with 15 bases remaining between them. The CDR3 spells CASNIPGSPDTQYF. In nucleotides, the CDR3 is TGTGCCAGTAATATTCCGGGGTCCCCAGATACGCAGTATTTT.

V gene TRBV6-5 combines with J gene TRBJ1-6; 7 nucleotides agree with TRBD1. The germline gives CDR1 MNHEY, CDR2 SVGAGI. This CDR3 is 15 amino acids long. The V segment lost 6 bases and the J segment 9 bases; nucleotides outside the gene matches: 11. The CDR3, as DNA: TGTGCCAGCAGACCGCAGGGGGGTGCCGGTTCACCCCTCCACTTT. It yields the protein CASRPQGGAGSPLHF.

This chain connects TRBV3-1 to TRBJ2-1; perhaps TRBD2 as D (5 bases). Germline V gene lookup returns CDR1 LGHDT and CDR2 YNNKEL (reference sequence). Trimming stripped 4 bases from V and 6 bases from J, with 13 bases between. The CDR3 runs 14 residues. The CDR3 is CASSLRPSPNEQFF. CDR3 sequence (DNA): TGTGCCAGCAGCCTCCGCCCTAGCCCCAATGAGCAGTTCTTC.

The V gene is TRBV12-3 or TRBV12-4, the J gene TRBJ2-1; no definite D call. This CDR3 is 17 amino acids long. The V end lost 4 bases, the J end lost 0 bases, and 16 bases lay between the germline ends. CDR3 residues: CASSSPGRLSSYNEQFF. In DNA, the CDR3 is TGTGCCAGCAGTTCCCCAGGTCGCTTGAGCTCCTACAATGAGCAGTTCTTC.

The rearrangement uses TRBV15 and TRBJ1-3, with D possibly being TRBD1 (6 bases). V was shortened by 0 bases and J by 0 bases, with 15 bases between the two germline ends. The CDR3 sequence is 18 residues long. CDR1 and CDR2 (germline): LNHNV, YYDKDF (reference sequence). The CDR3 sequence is CATSRDLPTGTSGNTIYF. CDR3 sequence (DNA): TGTGCCACCAGCAGAGACCTCCCTACAGGGACCTCTGGAAACACCATATATTTT.

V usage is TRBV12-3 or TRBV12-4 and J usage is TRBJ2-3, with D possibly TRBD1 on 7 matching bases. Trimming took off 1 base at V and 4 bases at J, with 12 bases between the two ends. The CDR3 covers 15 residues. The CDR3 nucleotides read TGTGCCAGCAGTTTAGGGAGGGGGCGACCAGATACGCAGTATTTT. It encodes CASSLGRGRPDTQYF.

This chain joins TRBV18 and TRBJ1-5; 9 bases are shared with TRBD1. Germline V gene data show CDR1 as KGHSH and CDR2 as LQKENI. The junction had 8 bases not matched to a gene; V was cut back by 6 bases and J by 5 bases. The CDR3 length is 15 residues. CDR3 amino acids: CASSGGTGPHQPQHF. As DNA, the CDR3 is TGTGCCAGCTCGGGTGGGACAGGGCCTCATCAGCCCCAGCATTTT.

Here the CDR3 DNA reads TGTGCCAGCGGCCTTCCAGGAGAGTCTAACTATGGCTACACCTTC. Protein sequence: CASGLPGESNYGYTF. This chain joins TRBV2 and TRBJ1-2; D is ambiguous. V was pared by 8 bases and J by 0 bases, with 16 bases between. Per the germline V gene, CDR1 is SNHLY and CDR2 is FYNNEI. This CDR3 spans 15 amino acids.

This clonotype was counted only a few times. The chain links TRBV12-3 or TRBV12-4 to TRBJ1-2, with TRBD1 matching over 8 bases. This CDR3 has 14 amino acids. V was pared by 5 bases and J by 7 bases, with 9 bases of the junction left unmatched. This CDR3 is CASSPGQGWPGYTF. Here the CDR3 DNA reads TGTGCCAGCAGTCCCGGACAGGGATGGCCTGGCTACACCTTC.

The CDR3 is CSAPDRGRYNEQFF. DNA for the CDR3: TGCAGCGCGCCCGACAGGGGACGATACAATGAGCAGTTCTTC. This chain links TRBV29-1 with TRBJ2-1; TRBD1 matches 8 bases. In germline, CDR1 is SQVTM, CDR2 ANQGSEA. The CDR3 loop spans 14 amino acids. V gave up 7 bases and J gave up 4 bases; unmatched junction bases: 9.

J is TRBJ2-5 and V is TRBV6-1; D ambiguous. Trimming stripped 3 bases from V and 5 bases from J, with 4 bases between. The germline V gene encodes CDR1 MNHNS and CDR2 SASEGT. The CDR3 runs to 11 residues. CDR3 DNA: TGTGCCAGCAGTGATTTTGAGACCCAGTACTTC. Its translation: CASSDFETQYF.

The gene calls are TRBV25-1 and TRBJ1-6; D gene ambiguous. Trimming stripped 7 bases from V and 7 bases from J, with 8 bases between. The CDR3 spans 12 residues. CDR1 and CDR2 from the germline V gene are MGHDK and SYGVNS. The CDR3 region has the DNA TGTGCCAGCAAAGGTCCAAATTCACCCCTCCACTTT. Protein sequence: CASKGPNSPLHF.

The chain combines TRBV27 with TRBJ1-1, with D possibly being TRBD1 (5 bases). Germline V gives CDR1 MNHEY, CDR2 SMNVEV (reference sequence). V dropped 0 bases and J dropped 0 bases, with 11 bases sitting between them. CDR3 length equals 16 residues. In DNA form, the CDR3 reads TGTGCCAGCAGTTTATCGGCGACAGTTATGAACACTGAAGCTTTCTTT. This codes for CASSLSATVMNTEAFF.

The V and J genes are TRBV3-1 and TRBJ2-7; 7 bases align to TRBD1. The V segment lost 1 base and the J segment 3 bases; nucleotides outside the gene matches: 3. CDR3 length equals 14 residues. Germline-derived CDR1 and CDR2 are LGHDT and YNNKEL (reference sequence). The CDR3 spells CASSQVRGNYEQYF. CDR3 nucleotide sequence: TGTGCCAGCAGCCAAGTCAGGGGGAACTACGAGCAGTACTTC.